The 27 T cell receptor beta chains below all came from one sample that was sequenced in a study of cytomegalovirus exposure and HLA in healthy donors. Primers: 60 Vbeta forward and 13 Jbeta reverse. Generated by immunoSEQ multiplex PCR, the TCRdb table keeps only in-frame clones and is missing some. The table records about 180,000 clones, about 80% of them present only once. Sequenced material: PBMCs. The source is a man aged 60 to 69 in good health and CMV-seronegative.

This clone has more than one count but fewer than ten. Written as DNA, the CDR3 is TGTGCCAGCAGCTTGGGCAGGGGTTGGACTGAAGCTTTCTTT. Translated, it gives CASSLGRGWTEAFF. The chain combines TRBV5-5 with TRBJ1-1; D is possibly TRBD1 (6 bases). Deletions cut 0 bases from V and 5 bases from J, with 11 bases between. Germline V lookup: CDR1 SGHKS, CDR2 YYEKEE (reference sequence). The CDR3 is 14 residues long.

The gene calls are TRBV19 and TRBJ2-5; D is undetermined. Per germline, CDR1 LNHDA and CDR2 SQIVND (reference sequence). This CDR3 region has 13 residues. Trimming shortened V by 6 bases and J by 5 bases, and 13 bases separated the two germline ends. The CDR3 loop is CASRSGFGETQYF. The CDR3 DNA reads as TGTGCCAGTAGGTCCGGGTTTGGCGAGACCCAGTACTTC.

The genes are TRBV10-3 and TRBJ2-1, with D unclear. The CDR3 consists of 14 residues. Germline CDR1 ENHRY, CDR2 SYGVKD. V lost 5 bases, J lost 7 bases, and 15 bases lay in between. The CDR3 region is CAISYDSGGNEQFF. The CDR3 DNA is TGTGCCATCAGTTATGATTCGGGTGGGAATGAGCAGTTCTTC.

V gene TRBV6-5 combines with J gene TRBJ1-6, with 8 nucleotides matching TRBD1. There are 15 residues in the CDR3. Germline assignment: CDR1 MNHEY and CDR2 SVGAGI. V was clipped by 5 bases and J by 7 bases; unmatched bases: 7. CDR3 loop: CASSPSTGVNSPLHF. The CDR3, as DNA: TGTGCCAGCAGTCCCTCGACAGGGGTAAATTCACCCCTCCACTTT.

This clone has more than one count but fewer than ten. CDR3 sequence reads: CASSQAMEGRNTEAFF. The DNA of the CDR3 is TGCGCCAGCAGCCAAGCGATGGAGGGAAGGAACACTGAAGCTTTCTTT. V usage is TRBV4-3 and J usage is TRBJ1-1; D gene uncertain. V dropped 1 base and J dropped 1 base, with 13 bases sitting between them. Germline V lookup: CDR1 LGHNA, CDR2 YSLEER. CDR3 length equals 16 residues.

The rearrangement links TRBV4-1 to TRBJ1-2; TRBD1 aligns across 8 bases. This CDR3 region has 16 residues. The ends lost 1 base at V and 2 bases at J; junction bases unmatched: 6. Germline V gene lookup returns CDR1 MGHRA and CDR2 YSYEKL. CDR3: CASSQGTGRANYGYTF. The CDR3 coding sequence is TGCGCCAGCAGCCAAGGGACAGGGCGGGCCAACTATGGCTACACCTTC.

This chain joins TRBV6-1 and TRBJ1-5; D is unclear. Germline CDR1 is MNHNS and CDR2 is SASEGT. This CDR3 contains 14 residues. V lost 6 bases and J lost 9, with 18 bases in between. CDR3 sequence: CASRASGVSLPQHF. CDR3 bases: TGTGCCAGCAGAGCCTCCGGGGTGAGCCTGCCCCAGCATTTT.

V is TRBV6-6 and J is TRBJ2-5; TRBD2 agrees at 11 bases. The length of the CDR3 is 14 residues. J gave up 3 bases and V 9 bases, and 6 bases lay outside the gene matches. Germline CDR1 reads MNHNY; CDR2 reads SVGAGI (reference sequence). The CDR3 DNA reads TGTGCCAGTCGTAGGGGACTAGCGGAAGAGACCCAGTACTTC. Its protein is CASRRGLAEETQYF.

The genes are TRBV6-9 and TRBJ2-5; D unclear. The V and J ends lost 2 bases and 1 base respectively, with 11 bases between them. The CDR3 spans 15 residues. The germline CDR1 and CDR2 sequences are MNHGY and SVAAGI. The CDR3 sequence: CASSYAPGSQETQYF. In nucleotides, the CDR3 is TGTGCCAGCAGTTATGCCCCCGGTTCCCAAGAGACCCAGTACTTC.

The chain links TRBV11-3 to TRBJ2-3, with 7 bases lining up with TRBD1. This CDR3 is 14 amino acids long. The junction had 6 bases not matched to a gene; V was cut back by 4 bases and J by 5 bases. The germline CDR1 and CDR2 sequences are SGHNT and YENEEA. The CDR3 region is CASSSRQGGDTQYF. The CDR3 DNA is TGTGCCAGCAGCTCTCGACAGGGCGGAGATACGCAGTATTTT.

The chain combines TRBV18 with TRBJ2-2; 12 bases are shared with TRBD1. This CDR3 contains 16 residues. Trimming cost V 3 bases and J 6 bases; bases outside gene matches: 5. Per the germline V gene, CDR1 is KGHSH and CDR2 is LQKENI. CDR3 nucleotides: TGTGCCAGCTCACCCTCGGGACAGGGGGCAGCCGGGGAGCTGTTTTTT. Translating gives CASSPSGQGAAGELFF.

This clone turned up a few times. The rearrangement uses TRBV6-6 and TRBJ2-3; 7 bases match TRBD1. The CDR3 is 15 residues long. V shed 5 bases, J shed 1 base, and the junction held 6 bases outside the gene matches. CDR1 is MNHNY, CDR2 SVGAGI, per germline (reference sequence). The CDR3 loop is CASSIKTGRTDTQYF. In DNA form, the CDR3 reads TGTGCCAGCAGTATTAAGACAGGGCGCACAGATACGCAGTATTTT.

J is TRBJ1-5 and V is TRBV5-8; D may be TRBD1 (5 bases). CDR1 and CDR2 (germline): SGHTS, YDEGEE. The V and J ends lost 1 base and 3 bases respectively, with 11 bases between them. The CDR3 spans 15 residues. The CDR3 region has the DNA TGTGCCAGCAGCTTGTCCGGCAGGGACAATCAGCCCCAGCATTTT. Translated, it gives CASSLSGRDNQPQHF.

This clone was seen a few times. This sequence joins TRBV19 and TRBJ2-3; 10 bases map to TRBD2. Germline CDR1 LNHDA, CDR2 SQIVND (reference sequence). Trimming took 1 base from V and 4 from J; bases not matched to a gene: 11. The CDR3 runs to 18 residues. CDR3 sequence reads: CASSIAPRAGGPPDTQYF. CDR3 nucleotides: TGTGCCAGTAGTATAGCCCCCCGAGCGGGGGGGCCACCAGATACGCAGTATTTT.

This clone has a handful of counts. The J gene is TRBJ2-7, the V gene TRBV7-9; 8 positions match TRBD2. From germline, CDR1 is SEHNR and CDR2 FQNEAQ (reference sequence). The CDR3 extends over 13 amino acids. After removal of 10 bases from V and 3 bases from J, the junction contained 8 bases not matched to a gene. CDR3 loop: CATSSGGYYEQYF. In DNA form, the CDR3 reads TGTGCCACCTCGAGCGGGGGTTACTACGAGCAGTACTTC.

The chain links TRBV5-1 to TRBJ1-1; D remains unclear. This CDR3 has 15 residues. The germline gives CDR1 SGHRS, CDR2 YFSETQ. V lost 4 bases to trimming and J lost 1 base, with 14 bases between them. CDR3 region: CASSLQEHGNTEAFF. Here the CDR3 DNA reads TGCGCCAGCAGCCTCCAAGAACATGGGAACACTGAAGCTTTCTTT.

For the CDR3, the DNA is TGTGCCAGCTCCCTCGGGACAGATGAAGCTTTCTTT. Translating gives CASSLGTDEAFF. The chain employs TRBV18 and TRBJ1-1, with TRBD1 identical over 7 bases. The V and J ends lost 6 bases and 7 bases, in that order; junction bases with no gene match: 5. The CDR3 is 12 residues long. The V gene's germline CDR1 is KGHSH and CDR2 LQKENI.

The CDR3, as DNA: TGCAGCGCCCAGGACAGGGCGGGCTATGGCTACACCTTC. This sequence encodes CSAQDRAGYGYTF. The chain combines TRBV29-1 with TRBJ1-2; 8 nucleotides align to TRBD1. The V gene end was trimmed by 7 bases and the J gene end by 4 bases; junction bases not matched to a gene: 8. Germline CDR1 SQVTM, CDR2 ANQGSEA. The CDR3 has 13 residues.

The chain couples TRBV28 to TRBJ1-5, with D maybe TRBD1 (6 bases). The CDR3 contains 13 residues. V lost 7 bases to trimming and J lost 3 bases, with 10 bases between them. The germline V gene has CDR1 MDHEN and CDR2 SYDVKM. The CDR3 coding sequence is TGTGCCAGCAAGCCAGGGGCCAATCAGCCCCAGCATTTT. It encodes CASKPGANQPQHF.

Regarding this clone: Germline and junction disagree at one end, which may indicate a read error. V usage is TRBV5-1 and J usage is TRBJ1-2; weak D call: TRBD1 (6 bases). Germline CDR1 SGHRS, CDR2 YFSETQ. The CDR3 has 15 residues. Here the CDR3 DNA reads TGCGCCAGCAGCAACTCACAGGGATTCTCTTATGGCTACCCCTTC. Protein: CASSNSQGFSYGYPF.

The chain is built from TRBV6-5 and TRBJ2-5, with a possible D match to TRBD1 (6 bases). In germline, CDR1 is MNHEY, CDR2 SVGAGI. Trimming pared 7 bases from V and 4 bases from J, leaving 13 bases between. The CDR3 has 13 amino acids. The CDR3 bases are TGTGCCAGCACCCCTTCAGGGGTAGAGACCCAGTACTTC. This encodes CASTPSGVETQYF.

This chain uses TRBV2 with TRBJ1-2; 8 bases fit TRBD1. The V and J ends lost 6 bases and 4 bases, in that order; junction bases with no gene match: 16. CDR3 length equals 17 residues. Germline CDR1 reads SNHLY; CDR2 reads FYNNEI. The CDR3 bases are TGTGCCAGCAGCGGGTCATCTCAGGGGGCCAGGGGCTATGGCTACACCTTC. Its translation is CASSGSSQGARGYGYTF. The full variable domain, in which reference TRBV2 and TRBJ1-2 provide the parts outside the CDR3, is EPEVTQTPSHQVTQMGQEVILRCVPISNHLYFYWYRQILGQKVEFLVSFYNNEISEKSEIFDDQFSVERPDGSNFTLKIRSTKLEDSAMYFCASSGSSQGARGYGYTFGSGTRLTVV.

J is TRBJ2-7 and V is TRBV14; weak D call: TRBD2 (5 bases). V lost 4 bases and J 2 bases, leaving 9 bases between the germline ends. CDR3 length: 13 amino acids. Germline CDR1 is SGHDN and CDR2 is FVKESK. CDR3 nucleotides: TGTGCCAGCAGCCTCAGCGGCACCTACGAGCAGTACTTC. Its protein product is CASSLSGTYEQYF.

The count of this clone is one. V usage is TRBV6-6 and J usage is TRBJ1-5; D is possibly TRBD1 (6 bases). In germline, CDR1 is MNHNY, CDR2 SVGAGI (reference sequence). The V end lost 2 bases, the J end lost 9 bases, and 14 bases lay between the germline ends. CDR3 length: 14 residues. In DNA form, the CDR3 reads TGTGCCAGCAGTTACGACTACAGGGCGGCGCCCCAGCATTTT. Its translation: CASSYDYRAAPQHF.

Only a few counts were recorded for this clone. CDR3 sequence reads: CASTYTGVGNEKLFF. The CDR3 DNA reads TGTGCCAGCACCTATACCGGGGTTGGGAATGAAAAACTGTTTTTT. The chain carries TRBV6-1 and TRBJ1-4; no clear D gene. Germline-derived CDR1 and CDR2 are MNHNS and SASEGT. V lost 7 bases and J 5 bases, leaving 17 bases between the germline ends. The CDR3 covers 15 residues.

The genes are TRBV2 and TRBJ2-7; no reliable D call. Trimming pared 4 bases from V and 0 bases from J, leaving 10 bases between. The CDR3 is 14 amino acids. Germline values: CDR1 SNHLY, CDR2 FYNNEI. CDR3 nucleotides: TGTGCCAGCAGTGCTGACTGGAGCTCCTACGAGCAGTACTTC. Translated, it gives CASSADWSSYEQYF.

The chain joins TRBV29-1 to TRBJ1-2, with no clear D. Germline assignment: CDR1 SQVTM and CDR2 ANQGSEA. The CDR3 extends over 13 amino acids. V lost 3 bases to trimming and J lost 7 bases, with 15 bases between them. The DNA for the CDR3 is TGCAGCGTTGATATTCAGCGGGCTAGTGGCTACACCTTC. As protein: CSVDIQRASGYTF.